This TCR beta chain was recovered during a study of graft-versus-host responses after intestinal transplantation. Study information: Anti-thymocyte globulin induction, then tacrolimus and steroids for two to four years, went to all recipients.

The study's findings and limits: High graft-versus-host to host-versus-graft clonal ratios were found in allografts of patients who had graft-donor T cell macrochimerism. GvH clones detected in recipient marrow included some appearing first in ileum or blood.

Using immunoSEQ multiplex PCR, the repertoire was profiled, and TCRdb retains in-frame clones only, with some absent. Among more than 25,000 clones listed, 93% were seen once. With respect to this clone: Its antigen is still unknown. The junction departs from the called germline gene at one end, perhaps through a read error.

Germline-derived CDR1 and CDR2 are LGHNA and YNFKEQ. The CDR3 is 11 amino acids. Here the sequenced sample was PBMCs, taken 18 days after transplant. The origin of this receptor is a human patient who received an intestinal transplant, so some T cells may come from the graft donor. The gene calls are TRBV4-2 and TRBJ2-1; D is uncertain. CDR3 in amino acids: CASSQTQRKIF. The DNA of the CDR3 is TGTGCCAGCAGCCAAACCCAGCGAAAGATCTTC.